The 10 T cell receptor beta chains given below trace back to one sample, sequenced in a study of T cell responses to AZD1222 COVID-19 vaccine. Libraries were prepared by immunoSEQ multiplex PCR; TCRdb keeps only in-frame clonotypes and omits some of them. Of fewer than 150,000 clones listed, approximately 86% were seen once; the top ten hold around 3%. The source material was peripheral blood, sampled on day 0 of AZD1222 vaccination. Receptors were obtained from an adult in good health.

This chain joins TRBV28 and TRBJ1-2; D possibly corresponds to TRBD1 (6 bases). In germline, CDR1 is MDHEN, CDR2 SYDVKM. The V and J ends lost 6 bases and 8 bases respectively, with 13 bases between them. This CDR3 has 12 amino acids. The CDR3 coding sequence is TGTGCCAGCAGATCAGGGGCGATCGGCTACACCTTC. Translating it yields CASRSGAIGYTF.

This rearrangement joins TRBV30 to TRBJ2-5; D is perhaps TRBD2 (5 bases). The ends were cut back, 4 bases at V and 4 bases at J, with 7 bases in the middle. Germline assignment: CDR1 GTSNPN and CDR2 SVGIG (reference sequence). CDR3 length: 11 residues. The CDR3 spells CAWTSRETQYF. The DNA of the CDR3 is TGTGCCTGGACTAGCAGAGAGACCCAGTACTTC.

The chain recombines TRBV7-2 with TRBJ2-5; TRBD1 might be the D (5 bases). Germline CDR1 SGHTA, CDR2 FQGNSA. This CDR3 has 16 residues. V was trimmed by 5 bases and J by 0 bases, leaving 16 bases between them. The CDR3 DNA sequence: TGTGCCAGCAGCACCATGGGTGGGGCGAACCAAGAGACCCAGTACTTC. Amino acid sequence: CASSTMGGANQETQYF.

The J gene is TRBJ2-1, the V gene TRBV6-2 or TRBV6-3; D is perhaps TRBD2 (6 bases). Germline loops: CDR1 MNHEY, CDR2 SVGEGT. Trimming removed 9 bases at V and 2 bases at J, with 8 bases between. CDR3 length equals 12 residues. The CDR3 bases are TGTGCCAGTAGCGGCCCCTACAATGAGCAGTTCTTC. Amino acids: CASSGPYNEQFF.

Only a few counts were recorded for this clone. This CDR3 reads CASSYSWRLISYEQYF. The CDR3 bases are TGTGCCAGCAGTTACTCTTGGAGGCTCATTTCCTACGAGCAGTACTTC. This chain connects TRBV6-2 or TRBV6-3 to TRBJ2-7, with D perhaps TRBD2 (5 bases). Trimming pared 0 bases from V and 1 base from J, leaving 13 bases between. The CDR3 is 16 amino acids. The V gene's germline CDR1 is MNHEY and CDR2 SVGEGT.

The V call is TRBV7-6, the J call TRBJ2-7, with 7 bases that match TRBD1. The CDR3 covers 15 residues. CDR1 is SGHVS and CDR2 is FNYEAQ in the germline V gene. With 5 bases clipped from V and 4 bases from J, the junction kept 11 bases outside the gene matches. The CDR3 nucleotides are TGTGCCAGCAGCGACAACAGGGGAGCATCGTACGAGCAGTACTTC. It specifies CASSDNRGASYEQYF.

V and J are TRBV5-8 and TRBJ2-2; 7 bases are shared with TRBD1. The junction had 7 bases not matched to a gene; V was cut back by 4 bases and J by 7 bases. The length of the CDR3 is 14 residues. Germline CDR1 is SGHTS and CDR2 is YDEGEE. DNA for the CDR3: TGTGCCAGCAGCCCGCGAGGGGGCGGCGGGGAGCTGTTTTTT. It codes for CASSPRGGGGELFF.

The chain has TRBV14 and TRBJ2-1; 13 bases map to TRBD2. The CDR3 length is 16 residues. Germline lookup yields CDR1 SGHDN and CDR2 FVKESK. V lost 4 bases to trimming and J lost 9 bases; unmatched junction nucleotides: 9. The CDR3: CASSLRTSGRQREQFF. In nucleotides, the CDR3 is TGTGCCAGCAGCCTGAGGACTAGCGGGAGACAGCGTGAGCAGTTCTTC.

This chain joins TRBV5-1 and TRBJ1-1; no clear D. V gave up 0 bases and J gave up 1 base, with 10 bases separating them. Germline-derived CDR1 and CDR2 are SGHRS and YFSETQ. This CDR3 has 15 residues. The CDR3 is CASSLGITSNTEAFF. The DNA of the CDR3 is TGCGCCAGCAGCTTGGGAATTACCTCGAACACTGAAGCTTTCTTT.

The CDR3 loop is CATQQGGGYGYTF. The DNA of the CDR3 is TGTGCCACGCAACAAGGGGGGGGCTATGGCTACACCTTC. The chain joins TRBV28 to TRBJ1-2, with D possibly matching TRBD1 (6 bases). With 10 bases removed from V and 4 bases from J, the gap between germline ends came to 16 bases. This CDR3 contains 13 residues. Germline CDR1 MDHEN, CDR2 SYDVKM.